This T cell receptor beta chain was captured in a study of T cell changes during pregnancy in multiple sclerosis (dated by TCRdb to the late 2010s). At the level of the whole study: The study looked at changes in the T cell repertoire across pregnancy in women with multiple sclerosis.

As for this clone: Its antigen is currently not known. Base qualities were left out, and no much larger clone turns up one base away.

The library was produced with the immunoSEQ multiplex PCR assay. TCRdb holds this immuneACCESS table with in-frame rearrangements only. Some clones are missing; in checked studies, unresolved V genes explain under half, and the rest has no known cause. This sample gives over 85,000 clones in total; roughly 90% of them show up just once. The ten largest make up 1.5% to 2% of the sample. From the cysteine up to the phenylalanine, the CDR3 has a length of 16 residues. The entry retains the CDR3 DNA only, 48 bases that are in frame from base 1. CDR1 and CDR2 are drawn from the germline V gene (reference sequence): SGHNT, YYREEE. For this chain, trimming is 2 bases at the V end and 6 bases at the J end, and the number of junction bases without a gene match is 6.

The chain uses TRBV5-4 and TRBJ2-1; the central 12 bases match TRBD2. This clonotype was sampled from a female donor in good health, enrolled as a control in a pregnancy study. The sample was peripheral blood, taken in the first trimester of pregnancy. The sequence in DNA is TGTGCCAGCAGCTTTGCGCTAGCGGGGGGGTCCAATGAGCAGTTCTTC. This is translated as CASSFALAGGSNEQFF.